These 15 T cell receptor beta chains originate from one sample sequenced in a study of blood T cell repertoires in COVID-19. Clones were sequenced by immunoSEQ multiplex PCR, and TCRdb holds only the in-frame ones, with some missing. The sample has about 98,000 clones; less than 85% are singletons. Sequences were obtained from peripheral blood. Receptor source: a man between 65 and 85 years old with active or convalescent COVID-19.

This clone was picked up one time. The chain uses TRBV20-1 and TRBJ2-7; the D gene is possibly TRBD2 (5 bases). V was pared by 7 bases and J by 5 bases, with 12 bases between. This CDR3 is 11 amino acids long. Germline CDR1 DFQATT, CDR2 SNEGSKA (reference sequence). This CDR3 is CSVRAGHEQYF. CDR3 nucleotide sequence: TGCAGTGTGAGGGCTGGGCACGAGCAGTACTTC.

This clone appeared a single time. This chain links TRBV7-9 with TRBJ2-1; 11 nucleotides agree with TRBD2. Trimming at V came to 5 bases and at J to 5 bases, leaving 8 bases not matched to a gene. Germline CDR1 reads SEHNR; CDR2 reads FQNEAQ (reference sequence). The CDR3 is 16 amino acids. The CDR3 loop is CASSTPLAGGHNEQFF. CDR3 DNA sequence: TGTGCCAGCAGCACACCCCTAGCGGGGGGTCACAATGAGCAGTTCTTC.

The chain links TRBV6-5 to TRBJ1-4; tentative D call: TRBD1 (5 bases). V was pared by 6 bases and J by 4 bases, with 12 bases between. Germline CDR1 MNHEY, CDR2 SVGAGI. The CDR3 totals 14 residues. The CDR3 nucleotides read TGTGCCAGCAGGGGGAGGGACGGTAATGAAAAACTGTTTTTT. Its translation is CASRGRDGNEKLFF.

The chain uses TRBV5-5 and TRBJ2-5, with a possible D match to TRBD2 (7 bases). The V end was cut by 4 bases, the J end by 5 bases, with 21 bases between. This CDR3 comprises 16 residues. Looked up from germline, CDR1 is SGHKS and CDR2 is YYEKEE (reference sequence). Here the CDR3 DNA reads TGTGCCAGCAGCCCTGCTTTTTCGGGGGGCTTGGAGACCCAGTACTTC. Amino acid sequence: CASSPAFSGGLETQYF. Using reference TRBV5-5 and TRBJ2-5 for the parts outside the CDR3, the full variable domain is DAGVTQSPTHLIKTRGQQVTLRCSPISGHKSVSWYQQVLGQGPQFIFQYYEKEERGRGNFPDRFSARQFPNYSSELNVNALLLGDSALYLCASSPAFSGGLETQYFGPGTRLLVL.

The chain has TRBV5-6 and TRBJ2-3, with 7 bases fitting TRBD2. The CDR3 has 14 residues. V dropped 2 bases and J dropped 1; count of bases not matched to a gene: 1. The V gene's germline CDR1 is SGHDT and CDR2 YYEEEE. CDR3 nucleotide sequence: TGTGCCAGCAGCTTTCGGGAGGGCACAGATACGCAGTATTTT. Its translation: CASSFREGTDTQYF.

This clone was seen only a few times. The chain combines TRBV7-9 with TRBJ2-7, with D possibly TRBD1 on 6 matching bases. The CDR3 length is 13 residues. Trimming pared 4 bases from V and 4 bases from J, leaving 11 bases between. The V gene's germline CDR1 is SEHNR and CDR2 FQNEAQ (reference sequence). The CDR3 region has the DNA TGTGCCAGCAGCTGGGACAATGGGTACGAGCAGTACTTC. Amino acids: CASSWDNGYEQYF.

This sequence joins TRBV18 and TRBJ2-7; 9 bases match TRBD1. V shed 3 bases and J 6 bases; nucleotides not matched to a gene: 9. The CDR3 is 15 amino acids. Germline V gives CDR1 KGHSH, CDR2 LQKENI. CDR3 DNA sequence: TGTGCCAGCTCACCTTCCGGGACAGGGACGGGCGAGCAGTACTTC. Protein sequence: CASSPSGTGTGEQYF.

This chain connects TRBV7-9 to TRBJ2-7; D not resolved. The CDR3 is 15 residues long. The germline CDR1 and CDR2 sequences are SEHNR and FQNEAQ (reference sequence). The V end lost 1 base, the J end lost 2 bases, and 12 bases lay between the germline ends. CDR3 bases: TGTGCCAGCAGCTTAGAAAGCGACTGGGCCTACGAGCAGTACTTC. Its protein is CASSLESDWAYEQYF. Drawing the rest from reference TRBV7-9 and TRBJ2-7, the complete variable domain is DTGVSQNPRHKITKRGQNVTFRCDPISEHNRLYWYRQTLGQGPEFLTYFQNEAQLEKSRLLSDRFSAERPKGSFSTLEIQRTEQGDSAMYLCASSLESDWAYEQYFGPGTRLTVT.

V gene TRBV6-5 combines with J gene TRBJ2-7; tentative D call: TRBD2 (6 bases). CDR1 is MNHEY and CDR2 is SVGAGI in the germline V gene. The length of the CDR3 is 16 residues. Trimming took 4 bases from V and 6 from J, leaving 22 bases between them. CDR3 in DNA: TGTGCCAGCAGTTCCCCTTTGGGACTCCCTTTTAGCGAGCAGTACTTC. As protein: CASSSPLGLPFSEQYF.

CDR3 coding DNA: TGTGCCAGCAGCAAAAGCGGGGGGACCTACAATGAGCAGTTCTTC. Translating gives CASSKSGGTYNEQFF. This chain joins TRBV7-8 and TRBJ2-1; 9 bases fit TRBD2. CDR3 size: 15 residues. V gave up 5 bases and J gave up 2 bases; unmatched junction bases: 4. Looked up from germline, CDR1 is SGHVS and CDR2 is FQNEAQ.

The J gene is TRBJ1-1, the V gene TRBV5-1; TRBD1 matches at 8 bases. In germline, CDR1 is SGHRS, CDR2 YFSETQ. The length of the CDR3 is 15 residues. Trimming at V came to 4 bases and at J to 4 bases, leaving 9 bases not matched to a gene. CDR3 in amino acids: CASSIGQGGGTEAFF. The CDR3 DNA follows: TGCGCCAGCAGCATTGGACAGGGAGGGGGCACTGAAGCTTTCTTT.

The chain couples TRBV19 to TRBJ2-1, with D tentatively TRBD1 (6 bases). The CDR3 consists of 14 residues. V dropped 7 bases and J dropped 2 bases, with 12 bases sitting between them. Germline lookup yields CDR1 LNHDA and CDR2 SQIVND (reference sequence). CDR3 in DNA: TGTGCCAGTAACACGGGACACCCCTACAATGAGCAGTTCTTC. The encoded protein is CASNTGHPYNEQFF.

A single count supports this clone. J is TRBJ2-1 and V is TRBV23-1; the match to TRBD1 covers 9 bases. TRBV23-1 is noted as an ORF with a role that remains uncertain. V trimming: 4 bases; J trimming: 4 bases; junction bases outside the gene matches: 5. This CDR3 spans 15 amino acids. The CDR3 bases are TGCGCCAGCAGTCCCGGGACAGGGCCTTACAATGAGCAGTTCTTC. Translating gives CASSPGTGPYNEQFF.

The genes are TRBV11-2 and TRBJ2-3; 7 nucleotides line up with TRBD2. The V gene end was trimmed by 4 bases and the J gene end by 2 bases; junction bases not matched to a gene: 12. CDR3 size: 17 residues. Per germline, CDR1 SGHAT and CDR2 FQNNGV. CDR3 loop: CASSSGGAGNFTDTQYF. The CDR3 nucleotides are TGTGCCAGCAGCTCCGGGGGAGCGGGGAATTTCACAGATACGCAGTATTTT. Drawing the rest from reference TRBV11-2 and TRBJ2-3, the complete variable domain is EAGVAQSPRYKIIEKRQSVAFWCNPISGHATLYWYQQILGQGPKLLIQFQNNGVVDDSQLPKDRFSAERLKGVDSTLKIQPAKLEDSAVYLCASSSGGAGNFTDTQYFGPGTRLTVL.

The CDR3 sequence is CASSQPGSSEQYF. The CDR3 DNA is TGCGCCAGCAGCCAACCAGGTTCGAGTGAGCAGTACTTC. The chain couples TRBV4-3 to TRBJ2-7; D is unclear. From germline, CDR1 is LGHNA and CDR2 YSLEER. This CDR3 spans 13 amino acids. V was shortened by 2 bases and J by 7 bases, with 12 bases between the two germline ends.